This TCR beta chain stems from a study of T cell responses to AZD1222 COVID-19 vaccine. Study results and caveats: Following two doses of AZD1222, Spike-specific TCR breadth and depth rose.

TCRdb's table, derived via immunoSEQ multiplex PCR, lists solely in-frame clones and lacks some. The top ten clones hold more than 2.5% of a sample with about 120,000 clones, more than 85% of them seen once. A remark on this clone: Its antigen is unidentified.

The origin of this receptor is an adult in good health. This specimen consisted of peripheral blood, obtained on day 0 of AZD1222 vaccination.

CDR3: CASTLDGLSYNEQFF. In DNA, the CDR3 is TGTGCCAGTACCCTAGATGGGCTTTCCTACAATGAGCAGTTCTTC. The rearrangement uses TRBV19 and TRBJ2-1; D is unclear. Looked up from germline, CDR1 is LNHDA and CDR2 is SQIVND (reference sequence). CDR3 length equals 15 residues. Trimming stripped 7 bases from V and 1 base from J, with 14 bases between.